Each of the 18 T cell receptor beta chains below was sequenced from the same sample in a study of blood T cell repertoires in COVID-19. Clones were sequenced by immunoSEQ multiplex PCR, and TCRdb holds only the in-frame ones, with some missing. The sample holds around 290,000 clones; around 90% are singletons and the top ten take approximately 1%. Specimen: PBMCs or T cells enriched from blood (not recorded which). The receptors originated from a woman in her 30s who had recovered from COVID-19.

This clone was counted a few times. V and J are TRBV5-6 and TRBJ1-3; D is possibly TRBD1 (5 bases). V gave up 1 base and J gave up 2 bases, with 10 bases separating them. Germline V gene sequence: CDR1 SGHDT, CDR2 YYEEEE. The CDR3 is 15 amino acids. The CDR3 bases are TGTGCCAGCAGCTTGCTTTGGGGGGCTGGAAACACCATATATTTT. This encodes CASSLLWGAGNTIYF.

The chain combines TRBV6-5 with TRBJ1-3, with 7 positions matching TRBD1. This CDR3 region has 16 residues. From germline, CDR1 is MNHEY and CDR2 SVGAGI. V shed 2 bases, J shed 0 bases, and the junction held 4 bases outside the gene matches. DNA of the CDR3: TGTGCCAGCAGTTACCGTAGACAGGGCTCTGGAAACACCATATATTTT. Residues: CASSYRRQGSGNTIYF.

The chain joins TRBV5-1 to TRBJ2-1, with TRBD2 matching 7 bases. The J segment lost 7 bases and the V segment lost 5 bases, leaving 3 bases of the junction unmatched. Germline V gene sequence: CDR1 SGHRS, CDR2 YFSETQ. CDR3 length equals 12 residues. The CDR3 region is CASRISGNEQFF. As DNA, the CDR3 is TGCGCCAGCAGGATTAGCGGGAATGAGCAGTTCTTC.

The chain recombines TRBV9 with TRBJ2-3; 13 positions match TRBD2. Germline CDR1 and CDR2: SGDLS and YYNGEE. The CDR3 runs to 20 residues. V lost 4 bases and J lost 0; bases outside the gene matches: 14. CDR3 sequence: CASSSPARLAGGTSTDTQYF. In DNA form, the CDR3 reads TGTGCCAGCAGCTCCCCTGCCAGACTAGCGGGGGGTACTAGCACAGATACGCAGTATTTT.

The chain recombines TRBV9 with TRBJ2-5; perhaps TRBD2 as D (6 bases). Trimming took 1 base from V and 0 from J, leaving 10 bases between them. Germline CDR1 reads SGDLS; CDR2 reads YYNGEE. This CDR3 spans 15 amino acids. The CDR3 protein is CASSVTEGYQETQYF. For the CDR3, the DNA is TGTGCCAGCAGCGTAACGGAGGGTTACCAAGAGACCCAGTACTTC. Full variable domain (outside the CDR3, taken from reference TRBV9 and TRBJ2-5): DSGVTQTPKHLITATGQRVTLRCSPRSGDLSVYWYQQSLDQGLQFLIQYYNGEERAKGNILERFSAQQFPDLHSELNLSSLELGDSALYFCASSVTEGYQETQYFGPGTRLLVL.

As DNA, the CDR3 is TGCGCCAGCAGCTTGTCTCTGAATGAAAAACTGTTTTTT. Residues: CASSLSLNEKLFF. The V gene is TRBV5-1, the J gene TRBJ1-4; D ambiguous. This CDR3 has 13 amino acids. Germline V gene sequence: CDR1 SGHRS, CDR2 YFSETQ. V was cut by 1 base and J by 5 bases, with 6 bases left in between.

J is TRBJ2-5 and V is TRBV29-1; 9 nucleotides align to TRBD1. The CDR3 covers 11 residues. The junction had 2 bases not matched to a gene; V was cut back by 7 bases and J by 5 bases. Germline V gene data show CDR1 as SQVTM and CDR2 as ANQGSEA. CDR3 coding DNA: TGCAGCGGGGACAGGGCCGAGACCCAGTACTTC. This codes for CSGDRAETQYF.

The gene calls are TRBV7-8 and TRBJ1-4; TRBD1 matches at 8 bases. Trimming took 5 bases from V and 4 from J; bases not matched to a gene: 6. The CDR3 is 15 residues long. Germline CDR1 reads SGHVS; CDR2 reads FQNEAQ. The CDR3 spells CASSQTGVRNEKLFF. The CDR3 coding sequence is TGTGCCAGCAGCCAGACAGGGGTTCGTAATGAAAAACTGTTTTTT.

The V and J genes are TRBV18 and TRBJ1-5; D unclear. The CDR3 runs to 13 residues. Germline V CDR1 and CDR2: KGHSH, LQKENI. The V and J ends lost 6 bases and 4 bases respectively, with 10 bases between them. CDR3 protein: CASSPGGNQPQHF. For the CDR3, the DNA is TGTGCCAGCTCCCCGGGAGGGAATCAGCCCCAGCATTTT.

This chain uses TRBV7-3 with TRBJ2-1; 12 bases are shared with TRBD2. The CDR3 loop spans 16 amino acids. V was clipped by 2 bases and J by 7 bases; unmatched bases: 6. Germline V CDR1 and CDR2: SGHTA, FQGTGA. In nucleotides, the CDR3 is TGTGCCAGCAGCTTACTAGCGGGAGGGCTGGGGAATGAGCAGTTCTTC. It is translated as CASSLLAGGLGNEQFF.

The V and J genes are TRBV7-9 and TRBJ1-1; D might be TRBD1 (5 bases). V lost 2 bases and J lost 0, with 10 bases in between. Germline CDR1 and CDR2: SEHNR and FQNEAQ (reference sequence). This CDR3 has 15 amino acids. The CDR3 nucleotides are TGTGCCAGCAGCTTACATGGGGCCATGAACACTGAAGCTTTCTTT. Its translation: CASSLHGAMNTEAFF.

The chain joins TRBV3-1 (or the pseudogene TRBV3-2) to TRBJ1-2, with unresolved D. The V and J ends lost 0 bases and 3 bases respectively, with 17 bases between them. This CDR3 contains 17 residues. In germline, CDR1 is LGHDT, CDR2 YNNKEL (reference sequence). The CDR3 spells CASSQERGRALDYGYTF. Here the CDR3 DNA reads TGTGCCAGCAGCCAAGAACGAGGGCGGGCTTTGGACTATGGCTACACCTTC.

This sequence joins TRBV3-1 (or the pseudogene TRBV3-2) and TRBJ1-4, with D possibly being TRBD1 (5 bases). Trimming removed 1 base at V and 0 bases at J, with 9 bases between. Germline V CDR1 and CDR2: LGHDT, YNNKEL (reference sequence). CDR3 length equals 16 residues. CDR3 region: CASSQGDSATNEKLFF. The CDR3 bases are TGTGCCAGCAGCCAAGGGGACTCGGCAACTAATGAAAAACTGTTTTTT.

The V gene is TRBV27, the J gene TRBJ2-3; D is uncertain. The CDR3 totals 12 residues. CDR1 and CDR2 (germline): MNHEY, SMNVEV (reference sequence). Trimming took off 5 bases at V and 6 bases at J, with 9 bases between the two ends. In DNA, the CDR3 is TGTGCCAGCAGTGTTTCTCGGGATACGCAGTATTTT. Its protein is CASSVSRDTQYF.

The rearrangement joins TRBV27 to TRBJ1-1; no clear D. V was shortened by 4 bases and J by 1 base, with 10 bases between the two germline ends. The CDR3 totals 14 residues. Germline CDR1 reads MNHEY; CDR2 reads SMNVEV (reference sequence). This chain's CDR3 is CASSSLTANTEAFF. CDR3 coding DNA: TGTGCCAGCAGTTCCCTTACTGCGAACACTGAAGCTTTCTTT.

The CDR3 spells CASSYGQGGYEQYF. CDR3 nucleotide sequence: TGTGCCAGCAGTTATGGACAGGGAGGCTACGAGCAGTACTTC. The V call is TRBV27, the J call TRBJ2-7; 8 positions agree with TRBD1. Per the germline V gene, CDR1 is MNHEY and CDR2 is SMNVEV (reference sequence). The CDR3 consists of 14 residues. J gave up 3 bases and V 4 bases, and 5 bases lay outside the gene matches.

The V call is TRBV28, the J call TRBJ1-1; TRBD1 might be the D (5 bases). The CDR3 is made up of 17 amino acids. V lost 4 bases and J lost 0, with 18 bases in between. In germline, CDR1 is MDHEN, CDR2 SYDVKM. CDR3 sequence (DNA): TGTGCCAGCAGTTCCAGCATACGACAGTTCATGAACACTGAAGCTTTCTTT. Amino acids: CASSSSIRQFMNTEAFF.

This clone was detected only once. CDR3 DNA: TGCGCCAGCACCATTGAAGGAATGAGGATGAACACTGAAGCTTTCTTT. As protein: CASTIEGMRMNTEAFF. This chain links TRBV5-1 with TRBJ1-1; no firm D call. Looked up from germline, CDR1 is SGHRS and CDR2 is YFSETQ. V lost 6 bases and J 0 bases, leaving 18 bases between the germline ends. CDR3 size: 16 residues. The variable domain in full, with the rest retrieved from reference TRBV5-1 and TRBJ1-1, is KAGVTQTPRYLIKTRGQQVTLSCSPISGHRSVSWYQQTPGQGLQFLFEYFSETQRNKGNFPGRFSGRQFSNSRSEMNVSTLELGDSALYLCASTIEGMRMNTEAFFGQGTRLTVV.